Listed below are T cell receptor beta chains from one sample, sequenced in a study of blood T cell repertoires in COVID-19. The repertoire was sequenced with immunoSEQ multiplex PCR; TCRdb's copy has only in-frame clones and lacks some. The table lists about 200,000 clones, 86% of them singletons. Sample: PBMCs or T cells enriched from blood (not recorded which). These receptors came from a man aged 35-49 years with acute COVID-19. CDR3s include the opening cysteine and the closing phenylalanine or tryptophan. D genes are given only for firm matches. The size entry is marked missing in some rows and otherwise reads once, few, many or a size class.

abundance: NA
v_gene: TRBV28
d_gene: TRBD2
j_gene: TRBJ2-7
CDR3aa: CASSRPGLSYEQYF
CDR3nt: TGTGCCAGCAGCCGACCGGGACTATCCTACGAGCAGTACTTC

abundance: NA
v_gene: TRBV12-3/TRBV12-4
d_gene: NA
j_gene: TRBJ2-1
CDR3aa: CASSELANEQFF
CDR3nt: TGTGCCAGCAGTGAACTAGCCAATGAGCAGTTCTTC

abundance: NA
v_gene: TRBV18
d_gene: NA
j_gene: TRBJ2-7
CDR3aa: CASSPAGEPLGEQYF
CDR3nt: TGTGCCAGCTCCCCGGCCGGGGAGCCCCTGGGCGAGCAGTACTTC

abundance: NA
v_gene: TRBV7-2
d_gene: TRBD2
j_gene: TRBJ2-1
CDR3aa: CASSLDRTSEYNEQFF
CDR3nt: TGTGCCAGCAGCTTAGATCGGACTAGCGAGTACAATGAGCAGTTCTTC

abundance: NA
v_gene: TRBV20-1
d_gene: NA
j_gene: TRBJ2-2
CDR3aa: CSASRGTGELFF
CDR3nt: TGCAGTGCTAGTAGAGGGACCGGGGAGCTGTTTTTT

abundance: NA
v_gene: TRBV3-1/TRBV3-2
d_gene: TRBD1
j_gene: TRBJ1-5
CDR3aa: CASQGGSSNQPQHF
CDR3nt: TGTGCCAGCCAAGGGGGCAGTAGCAATCAGCCCCAGCATTTT

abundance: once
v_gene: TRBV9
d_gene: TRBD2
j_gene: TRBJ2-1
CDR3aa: CASSVEMAGGPQFF
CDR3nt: TGTGCCAGCAGCGTAGAAATGGCGGGAGGGCCTCAGTTCTTC

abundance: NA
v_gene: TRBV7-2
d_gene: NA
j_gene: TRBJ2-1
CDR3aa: CASSSPVGSSGLNEQFF
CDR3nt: TGTGCCAGCAGCTCCCCCGTGGGAAGTAGCGGCCTAAATGAGCAGTTCTTC

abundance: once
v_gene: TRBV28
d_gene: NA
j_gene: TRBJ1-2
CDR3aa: CASSLPTGNYGYTF
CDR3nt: TGTGCCAGCAGTTTACCGACAGGAAACTATGGCTACACCTTC

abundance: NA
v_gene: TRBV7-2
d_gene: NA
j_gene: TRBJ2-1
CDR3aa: CASSLEPRYSYNEQFF
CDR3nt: TGTGCCAGCAGCTTAGAACCTAGGTACTCCTACAATGAGCAGTTCTTC

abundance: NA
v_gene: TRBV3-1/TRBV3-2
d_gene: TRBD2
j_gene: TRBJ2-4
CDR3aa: CASSQGLAVAKNIQYF
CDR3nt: TGTGCCAGCAGCCAAGGACTAGCGGTAGCCAAAAACATTCAGTACTTC

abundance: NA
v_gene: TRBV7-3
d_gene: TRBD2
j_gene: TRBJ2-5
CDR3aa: CASSPAGTTNTGPETQYF
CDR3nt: TGTGCCAGCAGCCCCGCCGGGACTACTAATACGGGGCCCGAGACCCAGTACTTC

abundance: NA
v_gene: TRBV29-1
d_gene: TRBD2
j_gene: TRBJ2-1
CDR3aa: CSVEAPGTRAVWNEQFF
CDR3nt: TGCAGCGTTGAGGCCCCCGGGACTAGAGCCGTGTGGAATGAGCAGTTCTTC

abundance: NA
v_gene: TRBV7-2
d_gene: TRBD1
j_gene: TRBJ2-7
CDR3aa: CASSFNGQGVGEQYF
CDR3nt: TGTGCCAGCAGCTTCAACGGCCAGGGGGTAGGCGAGCAGTACTTC

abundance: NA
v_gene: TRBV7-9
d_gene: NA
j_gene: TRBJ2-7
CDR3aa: CASSLAQAGNEQYF
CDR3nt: TGTGCCAGCTCACTAGCCCAGGCCGGGAACGAGCAGTACTTC

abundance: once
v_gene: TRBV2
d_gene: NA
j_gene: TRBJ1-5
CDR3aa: CASKLGGGNQPQHF
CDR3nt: TGTGCCAGCAAACTGGGAGGGGGCAATCAGCCCCAGCATTTT

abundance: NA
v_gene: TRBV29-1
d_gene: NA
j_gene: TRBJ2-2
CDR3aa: CSVGRGGKTGELFF
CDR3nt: TGCAGCGTTGGCAGGGGAGGGAAGACCGGGGAGCTGTTTTTT

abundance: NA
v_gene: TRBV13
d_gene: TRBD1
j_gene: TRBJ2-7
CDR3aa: CASSPGQGYEQYF
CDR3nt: TGTGCCAGCAGCCCGGGACAGGGGTACGAGCAGTACTTC

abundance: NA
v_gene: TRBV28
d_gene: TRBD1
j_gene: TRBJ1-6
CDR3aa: CASSLGTGDSPLHF
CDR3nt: TGTGCCAGCAGTTTGGGGACAGGGGATTCACCCCTCCACTTT

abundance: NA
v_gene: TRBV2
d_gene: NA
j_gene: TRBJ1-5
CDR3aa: CASSGLNTAHNQPQHF
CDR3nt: TGTGCCAGCAGCGGACTAAATACAGCTCACAATCAGCCCCAGCATTTT

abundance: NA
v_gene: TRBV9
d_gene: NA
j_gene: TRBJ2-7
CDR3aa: CASSPGGGWGEQYF
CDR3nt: TGTGCCAGCAGCCCCGGTGGGGGCTGGGGCGAGCAGTACTTC

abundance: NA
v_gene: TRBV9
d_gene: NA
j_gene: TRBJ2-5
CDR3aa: CASSPAGGSQETQYF
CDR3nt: TGTGCCAGCAGCCCCGCGGGCGGCTCACAAGAGACCCAGTACTTC

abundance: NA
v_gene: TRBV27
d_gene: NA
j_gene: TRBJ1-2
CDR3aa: CASSFTGMGGYTF
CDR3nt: TGTGCCAGCAGTTTCACAGGAATGGGAGGCTACACCTTC

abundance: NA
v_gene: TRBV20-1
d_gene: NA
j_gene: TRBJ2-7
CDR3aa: CSGSFGYEQYF
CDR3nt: TGCAGTGGCAGTTTTGGTTACGAGCAGTACTTC

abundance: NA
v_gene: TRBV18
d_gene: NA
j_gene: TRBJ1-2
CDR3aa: CASSQAAEFYGYTF
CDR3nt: TGTGCCAGCTCACAAGCAGCGGAGTTCTATGGCTACACCTTC

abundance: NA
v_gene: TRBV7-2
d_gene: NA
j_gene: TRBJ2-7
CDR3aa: CASSREGYEQYF
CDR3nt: TGTGCCAGCAGCAGAGAGGGCTACGAGCAGTACTTC

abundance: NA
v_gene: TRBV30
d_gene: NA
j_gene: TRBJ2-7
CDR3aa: CAWSVLGGGYEQYF
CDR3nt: TGTGCCTGGAGTGTACTGGGAGGGGGCTACGAGCAGTACTTC

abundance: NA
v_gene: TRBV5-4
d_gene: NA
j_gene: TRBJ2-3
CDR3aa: CASLGAGTDTDTQYF
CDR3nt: TGTGCCAGCTTAGGGGCGGGGACCGACACAGATACGCAGTATTTT

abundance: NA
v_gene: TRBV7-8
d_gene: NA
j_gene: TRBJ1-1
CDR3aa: CASSPETTEAFF
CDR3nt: TGTGCCAGCAGCCCGGAGACCACTGAAGCTTTCTTT

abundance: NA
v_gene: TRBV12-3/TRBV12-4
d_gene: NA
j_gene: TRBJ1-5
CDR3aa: CASSSQSQPQHF
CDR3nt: TGTGCCAGCAGTTCACAGTCCCAGCCCCAGCATTTT

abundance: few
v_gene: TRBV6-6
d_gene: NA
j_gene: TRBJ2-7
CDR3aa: CASSLGGRNAVSSYEQYF
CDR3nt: TGTGCCAGCAGTCTTGGAGGAAGGAATGCGGTAAGCTCCTACGAGCAGTACTTC

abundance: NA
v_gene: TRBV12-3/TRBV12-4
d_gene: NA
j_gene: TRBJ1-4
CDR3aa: CASSPQANEKLFF
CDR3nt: TGTGCCAGCAGTCCCCAGGCTAATGAAAAACTGTTTTTT

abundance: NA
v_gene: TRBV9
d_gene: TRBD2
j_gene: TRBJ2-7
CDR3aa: CASSPRGGTSGYYEQYF
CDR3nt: TGTGCCAGCAGCCCAAGGGGAGGGACTAGCGGTTACTACGAGCAGTACTTC

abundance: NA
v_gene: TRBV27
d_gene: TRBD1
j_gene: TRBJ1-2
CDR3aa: CASSLSWDSNYGYTF
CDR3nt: TGTGCCAGCAGTTTATCTTGGGACAGCAACTATGGCTACACCTTC

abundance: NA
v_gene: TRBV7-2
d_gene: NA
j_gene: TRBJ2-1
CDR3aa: CASSFSLGANSYNEQFF
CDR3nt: TGTGCCAGCAGCTTCAGTCTTGGGGCGAACTCCTACAATGAGCAGTTCTTC

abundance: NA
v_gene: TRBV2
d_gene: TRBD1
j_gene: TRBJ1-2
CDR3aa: CASSSQGAEYGYTF
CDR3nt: TGTGCCAGCAGTTCCCAGGGGGCTGAGTATGGCTACACCTTC

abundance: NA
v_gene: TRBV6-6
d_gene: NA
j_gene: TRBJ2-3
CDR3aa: CASRAGTSRTDTQYF
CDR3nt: TGTGCCAGCAGGGCCGGGACTTCCCGCACAGATACGCAGTATTTT

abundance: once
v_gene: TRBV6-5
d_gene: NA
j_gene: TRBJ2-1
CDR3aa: CASRGGQGMSNQFF
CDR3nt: TGTGCCAGCCGGGGGGGACAGGGAATGAGTAATCAGTTCTTC

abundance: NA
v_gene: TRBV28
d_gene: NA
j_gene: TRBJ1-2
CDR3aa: CASSEQGHGYTF
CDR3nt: TGTGCCAGCTCGGAGCAGGGGCATGGCTACACCTTC

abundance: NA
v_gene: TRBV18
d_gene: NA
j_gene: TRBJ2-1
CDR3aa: CASSPPLVGNEQFF
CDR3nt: TGTGCCAGCTCACCTCCACTAGTGGGCAATGAGCAGTTCTTC

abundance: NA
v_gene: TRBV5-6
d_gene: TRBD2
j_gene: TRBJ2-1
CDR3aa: CASSLRTSGWYNEQFF
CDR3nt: TGTGCCAGCAGCCTAAGGACTAGCGGGTGGTACAATGAGCAGTTCTTC

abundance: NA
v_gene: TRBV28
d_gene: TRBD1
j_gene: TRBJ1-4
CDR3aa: CASSWGQSNEKLFF
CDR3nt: TGTGCCAGCAGTTGGGGACAGTCTAATGAAAAACTGTTTTTT

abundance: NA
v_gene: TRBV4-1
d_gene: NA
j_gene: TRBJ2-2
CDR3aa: CASSQDRVATGELFF
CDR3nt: TGCGCCAGCAGCCAAGACAGGGTGGCCACCGGGGAGCTGTTTTTT

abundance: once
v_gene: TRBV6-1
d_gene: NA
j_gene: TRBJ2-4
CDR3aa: CASSEHQGLAKNIQYF
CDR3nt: TGTGCCAGCAGTGAACACCAGGGGCTCGCCAAAAACATTCAGTACTTC

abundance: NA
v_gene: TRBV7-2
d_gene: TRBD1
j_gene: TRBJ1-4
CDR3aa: CASSPDRAEKLFF
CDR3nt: TGTGCCAGCAGCCCAGACAGGGCCGAAAAACTGTTTTTT

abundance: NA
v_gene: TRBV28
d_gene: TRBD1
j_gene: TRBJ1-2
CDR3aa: CASSVTGGRYGYTF
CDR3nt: TGTGCCAGCAGTGTGACAGGGGGCAGGTATGGCTACACCTTC

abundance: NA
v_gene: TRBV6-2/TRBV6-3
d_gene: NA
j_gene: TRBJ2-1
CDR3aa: CASSTEMTPAWEQFF
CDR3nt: TGTGCCAGCAGTACCGAAATGACTCCAGCGTGGGAGCAGTTCTTC

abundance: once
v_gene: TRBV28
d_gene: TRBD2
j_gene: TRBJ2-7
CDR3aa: CASSFALAGASQHEQYF
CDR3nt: TGTGCCAGCAGTTTCGCACTAGCGGGAGCATCCCAGCACGAGCAGTACTTC

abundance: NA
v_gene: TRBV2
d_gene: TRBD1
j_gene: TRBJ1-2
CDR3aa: CASSPDRGEGYTF
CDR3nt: TGTGCCAGCAGTCCGGACAGGGGAGAAGGCTACACCTTC

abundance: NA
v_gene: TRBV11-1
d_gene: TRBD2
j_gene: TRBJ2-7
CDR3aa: CASSLGSSGLDEQYF
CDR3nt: TGTGCCAGCAGCTTGGGGTCTAGCGGTCTCGACGAGCAGTACTTC